The 13 T cell receptor beta chains in this list originate from one sample, sequenced in a study of T cell responses to AZD1222 COVID-19 vaccine. Data came from immunoSEQ multiplex PCR; TCRdb stores just in-frame clones and leaves some out. Here the sample spans about 130,000 clones, about 85% being singletons. This material consisted of peripheral blood, taken on day 0 of AZD1222 vaccination. Receptors originate from an adult in good health.

This chain uses TRBV19 with TRBJ2-3; D is undetermined. With 3 bases removed from V and 1 base from J, the gap between germline ends came to 11 bases. The germline V gene has CDR1 LNHDA and CDR2 SQIVND (reference sequence). CDR3 size: 15 residues. CDR3 bases: TGTGCCAGTAGTATCAAGCGCCGTGGCACAGATACGCAGTATTTT. It encodes CASSIKRRGTDTQYF. Variable domain in full (rest from reference TRBV19 and TRBJ2-3): DGGITQSPKYLFRKEGQNVTLSCEQNLNHDAMYWYRQDPGQGLRLIYYSQIVNDFQKGDIAEGYSVSREKKESFPLTVTSAQKNPTAFYLCASSIKRRGTDTQYFGPGTRLTVL.

This clone appeared a single time. The chain uses TRBV24-1 and TRBJ1-3; no definite D call. The CDR3 is 17 residues long. The germline gives CDR1 KGHDR, CDR2 SFDVKD. V gave up 7 bases and J gave up 0 bases, with 18 bases separating them. CDR3 sequence: CATRSPRNQISGNTIYF. The CDR3 DNA sequence: TGTGCCACCAGATCTCCCAGAAACCAGATCTCTGGAAACACCATATATTTT.

This clone was seen once. This chain joins TRBV4-2 and TRBJ2-1; D is unresolved. Between the trimmed V and J ends, which lost 4 bases and 8 bases, there was a span of 18 bases. The CDR3 extends over 15 amino acids. Germline V gene data show CDR1 as LGHNA and CDR2 as YNFKEQ. In nucleotides, the CDR3 is TGTGCCAGCAGCCGAGATCACCCGGGCGTCGATGAGCAGTTCTTC. Translating gives CASSRDHPGVDEQFF.

The V and J genes are TRBV7-8 and TRBJ1-5; no reliable D call. The germline V gene has CDR1 SGHVS and CDR2 FQNEAQ. The CDR3 has 16 residues. V was shortened by 5 bases and J by 0 bases, with 14 bases between the two germline ends. This CDR3 reads CASSLGEIYSNQPQHF. The CDR3 coding sequence is TGTGCCAGCAGCCTGGGAGAAATCTATAGCAATCAGCCCCAGCATTTT.

The J gene is TRBJ1-6, the V gene TRBV28, with D perhaps matching TRBD1 (5 bases). V was pared by 7 bases and J by 11 bases, with 18 bases between. CDR1 and CDR2 from the germline V gene are MDHEN and SYDVKM. The CDR3 consists of 14 residues. CDR3 sequence reads: CASIPRQGRTPLHF. In DNA form, the CDR3 reads TGTGCCAGCATCCCGCGTCAGGGAAGGACACCCCTCCACTTT.

CDR3: CASSLRRTESSYEQYF. DNA of the CDR3: TGTGCCAGCAGCTTGCGTAGGACTGAAAGCTCCTACGAGCAGTACTTC. The V and J genes are TRBV7-9 and TRBJ2-7, with a possible D match to TRBD2 (5 bases). CDR1 and CDR2 from the germline V gene are SEHNR and FQNEAQ (reference sequence). CDR3 length: 16 residues. V lost 3 bases, J lost 0 bases, and 15 bases lay in between.

This clone was counted only a few times. The chain uses TRBV7-9 and TRBJ1-5; D is perhaps TRBD1 (5 bases). Trimming shortened V by 1 base and J by 0 bases, and 7 bases separated the two germline ends. This CDR3 region has 15 residues. Looked up from germline, CDR1 is SEHNR and CDR2 is FQNEAQ (reference sequence). CDR3 DNA sequence: TGTGCCAGCAGCTTAGGGGACTATAGCAATCAGCCCCAGCATTTT. Protein product: CASSLGDYSNQPQHF. The full variable domain, its missing parts supplied by reference TRBV7-9 and TRBJ1-5, is DTGVSQNPRHKITKRGQNVTFRCDPISEHNRLYWYRQTLGQGPEFLTYFQNEAQLEKSRLLSDRFSAERPKGSFSTLEIQRTEQGDSAMYLCASSLGDYSNQPQHFGDGTRLSIL.

V usage is TRBV7-2 and J usage is TRBJ2-7; 7 bases map to TRBD2. Germline V gives CDR1 SGHTA, CDR2 FQGNSA. Trimming cost V 10 bases and J 5 bases; bases outside gene matches: 14. The CDR3 spans 14 residues. CDR3 nucleotides: TGTGCCACCAGTGGGAGGGAGGGTAGCCACGAGCAGTACTTC. This translates into CATSGREGSHEQYF. Supplemented by reference TRBV7-2 and TRBJ2-7, the full variable domain reads GAGVSQSPSNKVTEKGKDVELRCDPISGHTALYWYRQSLGQGLEFLIYFQGNSAPDKSGLPSDRFSAERTGGSVSTLTIQRTQQEDSAVYLCATSGREGSHEQYFGPGTRLTVT.

This sequence joins TRBV19 and TRBJ1-5; D is unclear. Trimming took 8 bases from V and 2 from J, leaving 13 bases between them. From germline, CDR1 is LNHDA and CDR2 SQIVND (reference sequence). The CDR3 covers 14 residues. The CDR3 DNA follows: TGTGCCAGTGACCAGCGGATTGGCAATCAGCCCCAGCATTTT. The encoded protein is CASDQRIGNQPQHF.

The rearrangement joins TRBV6-2 or TRBV6-3 to TRBJ1-5; 9 bases are shared with TRBD1. The V gene's germline CDR1 is MNHEY and CDR2 SVGEGT. The CDR3 has 15 amino acids. The ends lost 6 bases at V and 9 bases at J; junction bases unmatched: 12. Written as DNA, the CDR3 is TGTGCCAGCAGCTTAACAGGGGGCCCCCAGGGGCCCCAGCATTTT. Protein: CASSLTGGPQGPQHF.

This chain uses TRBV5-1 with TRBJ2-7; D not certain. The V gene lost 1 base and the J gene lost 5 bases, with 10 bases spanning the gap. The CDR3 is made up of 13 amino acids. Germline assignment: CDR1 SGHRS and CDR2 YFSETQ. CDR3 region: CASSLWAGHEQYF. DNA for the CDR3: TGCGCCAGCAGCTTGTGGGCAGGCCACGAGCAGTACTTC.

This chain joins TRBV18 and TRBJ2-3; D gene ambiguous. V was pared by 3 bases and J by 2 bases, with 6 bases between. From germline, CDR1 is KGHSH and CDR2 LQKENI. The CDR3 runs 13 residues. CDR3 bases: TGTGCCAGCTCACCGCCCCTCACAGATACGCAGTATTTT. As protein: CASSPPLTDTQYF.

The rearrangement joins TRBV29-1 to TRBJ2-7; no clear D. The V and J ends lost 6 bases and 0 bases respectively, with 6 bases between them. Germline V gene data show CDR1 as SQVTM and CDR2 as ANQGSEA. This CDR3 spans 11 amino acids. The CDR3: CSVQSSYEQYF. The CDR3, as DNA: TGCAGCGTACAGAGCTCCTACGAGCAGTACTTC.